This entry lists 17 T cell receptor beta chains sequenced from one sample in a study of OX40 agonist ivuxolimab in advanced cancers. Only in-frame clones appear in the TCRdb table, and some are missing; sequencing was by immunoSEQ multiplex PCR. Of around 12,000 clones listed, 65% to 80% were seen once; the top ten hold around 15%. The sample consisted of CD4+ or CD8+ T cells sorted from blood, taken in a trial of the OX40 agonist ivuxolimab. Receptors were obtained from an adult with an advanced solid tumor such as melanoma, head and neck, liver or kidney cancer.

The rearrangement uses TRBV7-6 and TRBJ2-2; D may be TRBD2 (6 bases). V was trimmed by 5 bases and J by 5 bases, leaving 21 bases between them. Germline V gives CDR1 SGHVS, CDR2 FNYEAQ. The CDR3 sequence is 17 residues long. The CDR3 reads CASSPGGWTARTGELFF. CDR3 DNA: TGTGCCAGCAGCCCCGGGGGTTGGACGGCGAGAACCGGGGAGCTGTTTTTT. Using reference TRBV7-6 and TRBJ2-2 for the parts outside the CDR3, the full variable domain is GAGVSQSPRYKVTKRGQDVALRCDPISGHVSLYWYRQALGQGPEFLTYFNYEAQQDKSGLPNDRFSAERPEGSISTLTIQRTEQRDSAMYRCASSPGGWTARTGELFFGEGSRLTVL.

The chain recombines TRBV30 with TRBJ2-3; D is tentatively TRBD1 or TRBD2 (6 bases each). This CDR3 has 14 amino acids. Trimming removed 3 bases at V and 3 bases at J, with 13 bases between. The V gene's germline CDR1 is GTSNPN and CDR2 SVGIG (reference sequence). The CDR3 here is CAWSRGPGTDTQYF. As DNA, the CDR3 is TGTGCCTGGAGCCGGGGGCCCGGGACAGATACGCAGTATTTT.

V is TRBV11-2 and J is TRBJ1-2; a weak D match, TRBD1 (5 bases). The V and J ends lost 5 bases and 3 bases respectively, with 16 bases between them. This CDR3 has 15 residues. Looked up from germline, CDR1 is SGHAT and CDR2 is FQNNGV. This chain's CDR3 is CASSARGPLHYGYTF. The CDR3, as DNA: TGTGCCAGCAGCGCGCGGGGACCCCTTCACTATGGCTACACCTTC.

This chain uses TRBV7-2 with TRBJ2-2; D is unresolved. Germline V lookup: CDR1 SGHTA, CDR2 FQGNSA. Trimming took off 1 base at V and 8 bases at J, with 2 bases between the two ends. The length of the CDR3 is 11 residues. The CDR3 DNA reads TGTGCCAGCAGCTTAGTAGGGGAGCTGTTTTTT. Its protein is CASSLVGELFF.

This chain links TRBV10-1 with TRBJ2-1; TRBD2 aligns across 11 bases. With V trimmed by 3 bases and J by 9 bases, 4 bases remained unmatched. Germline CDR1 WNHNN, CDR2 SYGVQD (reference sequence). CDR3 length equals 14 residues. The CDR3 DNA is TGCGCCAGCAGTGATAGCGGGGGGGCCAGTGAGCAGTTCTTC. Its translation: CASSDSGGASEQFF.

In this sample, this clone turned up once. V is TRBV6-4 and J is TRBJ1-5, with D perhaps matching TRBD1 (5 bases). V was trimmed by 6 bases and J by 4 bases, leaving 10 bases between them. Germline loops: CDR1 MRHNA, CDR2 SNTAGT. CDR3 length: 13 amino acids. CDR3 protein: CASSYDSNQPQHF. CDR3 coding DNA: TGTGCCAGCAGCTACGACAGTAATCAGCCCCAGCATTTT.

This clone was counted a few times. This rearrangement joins TRBV4-1 to TRBJ2-3; tentative D call: TRBD2 (6 bases). V shed 0 bases and J shed 3 bases, with 10 bases lying between them. The CDR3 spans 15 residues. The germline V gene has CDR1 MGHRA and CDR2 YSYEKL. The DNA for the CDR3 is TGCGCCAGCAGCCAAGACGGGAGTGGGACAGATACGCAGTATTTT. Encoded protein: CASSQDGSGTDTQYF.

The chain is built from TRBV27 and TRBJ2-1; TRBD2 matches 14 bases. Germline V gene lookup returns CDR1 MNHEY and CDR2 SMNVEV (reference sequence). The ends lost 6 bases at V and 4 bases at J; junction bases unmatched: 11. This CDR3 contains 18 residues. CDR3 sequence reads: CASRQGTSGRTVYNEQFF. Here the CDR3 DNA reads TGTGCCAGCAGACAGGGGACTAGCGGGAGAACGGTATACAATGAGCAGTTCTTC.

The chain carries TRBV27 and TRBJ2-7; 9 nucleotides align to TRBD1. Losses at the gene ends were 6 bases for V and 3 bases for J; bases not matched to a gene: 3. The CDR3 is 13 residues long. Germline V CDR1 and CDR2: MNHEY, SMNVEV (reference sequence). The CDR3 coding sequence is TGTGCCAGCAGCCGGGGACAGGGCTACGAGCAGTACTTC. Translating it yields CASSRGQGYEQYF.

Regarding this clone: The same CDR3 can be traced to other DNA sequences in this sample. The chain uses TRBV6-1 and TRBJ1-5; 10 bases are a match to TRBD1. The CDR3 extends over 15 amino acids. CDR1 MNHNS and CDR2 SASEGT come from the germline V gene. Trimming took 6 bases from V and 6 from J; bases not matched to a gene: 8. CDR3 sequence reads: CASRDLTGGGQPQHF. In DNA, the CDR3 is TGTGCCAGCAGGGACCTGACAGGGGGCGGTCAGCCCCAGCATTTT.

V and J are TRBV6-9 and TRBJ1-2, with TRBD1 matching over 8 bases. J gave up 3 bases and V 5 bases, and 11 bases lay outside the gene matches. CDR1 is MNHGY and CDR2 is SVAAGI in the germline V gene. The CDR3 is 16 residues long. The CDR3 is CASSPVSGTGHYGYTF. The CDR3 nucleotides are TGTGCCAGCAGTCCCGTCAGTGGGACAGGCCACTATGGCTACACCTTC.

The V call is TRBV5-4, the J call TRBJ2-7, with D possibly being TRBD2 (6 bases). Germline CDR1 reads SGHNT; CDR2 reads YYREEE (reference sequence). CDR3 length equals 14 residues. V was pared by 2 bases and J by 0 bases, with 9 bases between. The CDR3 reads CASSFGGSSYEQYF. In nucleotides, the CDR3 is TGTGCCAGCAGCTTTGGGGGGAGCTCCTACGAGCAGTACTTC.

V and J are TRBV7-9 and TRBJ2-7, with D tentatively TRBD1 (6 bases). Germline CDR1 SEHNR, CDR2 FQNEAQ (reference sequence). V was clipped by 4 bases and J by 5 bases, with 15 bases between them. The CDR3 totals 14 residues. The CDR3 DNA reads TGTGCCAGCAGCTCGGAAAACAGGGTTGACGAGCAGTACTTC. This translates into CASSSENRVDEQYF. Together with reference TRBV7-9 and TRBJ2-7, the CDR3 gives the full variable domain: DTGVSQNPRHKITKRGQNVTFRCDPISEHNRLYWYRQTLGQGPEFLTYFQNEAQLEKSRLLSDRFSAERPKGSFSTLEIQRTEQGDSAMYLCASSSENRVDEQYFGPGTRLTVT.

The table lists this clone with a count of one. Written as DNA, the CDR3 is TGCGCCAGCAGCCTGAAACCATACGAGCAGTACTTC. It translates to CASSLKPYEQYF. The chain employs TRBV5-1 and TRBJ2-5; no firm D call. TRBJ2-7 matches the DNA end more closely, so the J call is doubtful. The CDR3 totals 12 residues. Germline values: CDR1 SGHRS, CDR2 YFSETQ.

This clone was observed a few times. The chain has TRBV5-6 and TRBJ2-7; D perhaps matches TRBD2 (6 bases). The ends were cut back, 4 bases at V and 5 bases at J, with 16 bases in the middle. The CDR3 covers 14 residues. Per the germline V gene, CDR1 is SGHDT and CDR2 is YYEEEE. In DNA form, the CDR3 reads TGTGCCAGCAGCCCTGGCGGGATGGTAGACGAGCAGTACTTC. It yields the protein CASSPGGMVDEQYF.

This chain connects TRBV5-1 to TRBJ2-4, with TRBD2 identical over 7 bases. The CDR3 loop spans 14 amino acids. Germline assignment: CDR1 SGHRS and CDR2 YFSETQ. Trimming removed 0 bases from V and 8 bases from J; junction bases left unmatched: 5. The CDR3 spells CASSLEAGLDIQYF. The DNA for the CDR3 is TGCGCCAGCAGCTTGGAAGCGGGGCTGGACATTCAGTACTTC.

This rearrangement joins TRBV6-5 to TRBJ1-1, with D perhaps TRBD1 (6 bases). V was shortened by 0 bases and J by 8 bases, with 10 bases between the two germline ends. This CDR3 spans 13 amino acids. Germline V gene data show CDR1 as MNHEY and CDR2 as SVGAGI. CDR3 amino acids: CASSYSRGSEAFF. In nucleotides, the CDR3 is TGTGCCAGCAGTTACTCGAGGGGGTCAGAAGCTTTCTTT.